This T cell receptor (beta chain) was recorded in a study of cytomegalovirus exposure and HLA in healthy donors. This CDR3 is built from 17 residues. Germline CDR1 is SGHTA and CDR2 is FQGNSA. Trimming stripped 4 bases from V and 6 bases from J, with 25 bases between. Produced via immunoSEQ multiplex PCR; TCRdb's table is partial and in-frame only. The sample includes 200,000 to 250,000 clones, over 80% of them seen just once. The sample taken for sequencing was PBMCs. This TCR was sampled from a woman in her twenties or thirties in good health and CMV-seropositive. J is TRBJ2-7 and V is TRBV7-2; D remains unclear. The CDR3: CASSSLGRAASNSEQYF. CDR3 sequence (DNA): TGTGCCAGCAGCTCCTTAGGTCGAGCAGCCAGCAACTCCGAGCAGTACTTC.